The clone carrying this TCR beta chain appeared a few times. This record comes from a study of blood T cell repertoires in COVID-19. Generated by immunoSEQ multiplex PCR, the TCRdb table keeps only in-frame clones and is missing some. The repertoire consists of 140,000 to 150,000 clones, with around 89% occurring once and the leading ten covering roughly 3.2%. Trimming stripped 2 bases from V and 4 bases from J, with 9 bases between. Germline CDR1 is MNHNY and CDR2 is SVGAGI (reference sequence). This CDR3 spans 13 amino acids. The chain links TRBV6-6 to TRBJ2-7, with D possibly being TRBD2 (6 bases). The receptor comes from a woman aged 55-70 years with active COVID-19. The sequencing input was peripheral blood. CDR3 amino acids: CASSYAGRYEQYF. The CDR3, as DNA: TGTGCCAGCAGTTACGCGGGACGATACGAGCAGTACTTC.